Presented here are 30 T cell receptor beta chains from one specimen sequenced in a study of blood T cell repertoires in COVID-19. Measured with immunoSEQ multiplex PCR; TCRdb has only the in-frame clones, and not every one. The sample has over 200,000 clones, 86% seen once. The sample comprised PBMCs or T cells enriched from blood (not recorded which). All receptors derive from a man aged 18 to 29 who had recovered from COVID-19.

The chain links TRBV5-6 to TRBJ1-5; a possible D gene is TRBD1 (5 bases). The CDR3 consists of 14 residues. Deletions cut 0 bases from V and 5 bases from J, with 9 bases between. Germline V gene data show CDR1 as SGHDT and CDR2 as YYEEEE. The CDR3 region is CASSLGQWDQPQHF. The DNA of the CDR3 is TGTGCCAGCAGCTTGGGACAGTGGGATCAGCCCCAGCATTTT.

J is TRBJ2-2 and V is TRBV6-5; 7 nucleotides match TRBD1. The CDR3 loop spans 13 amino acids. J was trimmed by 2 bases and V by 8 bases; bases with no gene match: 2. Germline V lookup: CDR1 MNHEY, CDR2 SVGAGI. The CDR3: CASRQGNTGELFF. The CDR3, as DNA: TGTGCCAGCCGACAGGGAAACACCGGGGAGCTGTTTTTT.

CDR3 residues: CASRLRQGTRPDTQYF. Written as DNA, the CDR3 is TGTGCCAGCCGCCTCCGCCAGGGGACACGCCCCGATACGCAGTATTTT. The V and J genes are TRBV27 and TRBJ2-3; D may be TRBD1 (6 bases). The germline gives CDR1 MNHEY, CDR2 SMNVEV (reference sequence). The CDR3 consists of 16 residues. The germline V and J ends were trimmed by 8 bases and 6 bases, with 24 bases remaining between them.

The CDR3: CASSLASGQTSSGNTIYF. The CDR3 DNA is TGTGCCAGCTCACTAGCGTCGGGACAAACGAGCTCTGGAAACACCATATATTTT. The chain links TRBV18 to TRBJ1-3; possible D gene TRBD1, 6 bases. Trimming removed 4 bases at V and 0 bases at J, with 19 bases between. Per the germline V gene, CDR1 is KGHSH and CDR2 is LQKENI. The CDR3 consists of 18 residues.

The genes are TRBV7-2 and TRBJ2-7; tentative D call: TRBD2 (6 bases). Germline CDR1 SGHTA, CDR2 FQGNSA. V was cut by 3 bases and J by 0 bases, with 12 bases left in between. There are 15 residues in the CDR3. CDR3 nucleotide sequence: TGTGCCAGCAGCTTTGGGGGGTCACGCTCCTACGAGCAGTACTTC. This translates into CASSFGGSRSYEQYF.

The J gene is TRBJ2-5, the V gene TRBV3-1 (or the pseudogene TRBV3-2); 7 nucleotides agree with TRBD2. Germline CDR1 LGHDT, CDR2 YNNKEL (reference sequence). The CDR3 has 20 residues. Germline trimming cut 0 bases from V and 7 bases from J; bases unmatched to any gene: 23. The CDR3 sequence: CASSQDPPLTQRGLFGTQYF. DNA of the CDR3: TGTGCCAGCAGCCAAGATCCCCCCCTGACCCAGCGGGGCCTCTTTGGGACCCAGTACTTC.

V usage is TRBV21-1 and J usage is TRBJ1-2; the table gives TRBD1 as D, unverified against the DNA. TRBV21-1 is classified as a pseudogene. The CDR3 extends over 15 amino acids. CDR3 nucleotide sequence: TGTGCCAGCAGCAAAAAGGACGGCAGGGCGGAGTGCTACACCTTC. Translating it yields CASSKKDGRAECYTF.

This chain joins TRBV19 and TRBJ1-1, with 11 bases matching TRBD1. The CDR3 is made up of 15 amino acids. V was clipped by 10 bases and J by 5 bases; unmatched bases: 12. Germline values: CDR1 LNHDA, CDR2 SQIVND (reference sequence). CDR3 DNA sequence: TGTGCCACTACGAAGGACAGGGGGCGGGGGACTGAAGCTTTCTTT. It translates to CATTKDRGRGTEAFF. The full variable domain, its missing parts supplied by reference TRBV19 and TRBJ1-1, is DGGITQSPKYLFRKEGQNVTLSCEQNLNHDAMYWYRQDPGQGLRLIYYSQIVNDFQKGDIAEGYSVSREKKESFPLTVTSAQKNPTAFYLCATTKDRGRGTEAFFGQGTRLTVV.

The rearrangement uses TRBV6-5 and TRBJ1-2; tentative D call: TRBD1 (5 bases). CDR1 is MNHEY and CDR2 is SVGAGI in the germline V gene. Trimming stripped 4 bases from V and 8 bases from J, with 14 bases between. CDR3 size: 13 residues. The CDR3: CASSSHLTAGYTF. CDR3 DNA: TGTGCCAGCAGTTCCCACCTGACAGCAGGCTACACCTTC.

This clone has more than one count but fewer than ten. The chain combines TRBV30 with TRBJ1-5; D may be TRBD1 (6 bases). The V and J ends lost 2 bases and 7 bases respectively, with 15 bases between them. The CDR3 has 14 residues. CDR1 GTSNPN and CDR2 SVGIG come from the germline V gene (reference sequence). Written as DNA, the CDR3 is TGTGCCTGGAGTACCACAGGGTTCGGACAGCCCCAGCATTTT. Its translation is CAWSTTGFGQPQHF.

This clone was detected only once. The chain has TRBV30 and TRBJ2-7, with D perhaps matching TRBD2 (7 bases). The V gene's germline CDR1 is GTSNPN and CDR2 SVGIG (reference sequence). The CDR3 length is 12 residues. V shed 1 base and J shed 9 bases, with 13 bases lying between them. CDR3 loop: CAWSGGGSTQYF. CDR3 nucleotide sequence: TGTGCCTGGAGTGGGGGGGGCAGTACGCAGTACTTC.

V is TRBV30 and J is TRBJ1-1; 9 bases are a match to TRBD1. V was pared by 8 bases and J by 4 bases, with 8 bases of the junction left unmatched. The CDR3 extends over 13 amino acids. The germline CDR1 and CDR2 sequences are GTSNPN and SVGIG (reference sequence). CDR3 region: CAVTGGFGTEAFF. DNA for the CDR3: TGTGCCGTAACAGGGGGCTTCGGCACTGAAGCTTTCTTT. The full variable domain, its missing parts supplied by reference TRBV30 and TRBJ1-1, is SQTIHQWPATLVQPVGSPLSLECTVEGTSNPNLYWYRQAAGRGLQLLFYSVGIGQISSEVPQNLSASRPQDRQFILSSKKLLLSDSGFYLCAVTGGFGTEAFFGQGTRLTVV.

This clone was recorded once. The chain's CDR3 is CASSDTSRLNTEAFF. As DNA, the CDR3 is TGCGCCAGTAGTGATACGTCCCGGTTGAACACTGAAGCTTTCTTT. The chain recombines TRBV5-1 with TRBJ1-1; no clear D gene. The CDR3 is 15 residues long. Germline CDR1 reads SGHRS; CDR2 reads YFSETQ. The V gene lost 8 bases and the J gene lost 0 bases, with 17 bases spanning the gap.

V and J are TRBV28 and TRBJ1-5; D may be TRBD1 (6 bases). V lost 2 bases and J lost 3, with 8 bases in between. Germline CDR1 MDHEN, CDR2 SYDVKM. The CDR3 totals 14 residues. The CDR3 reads CASSLAGDNQPQHF. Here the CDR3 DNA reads TGTGCCAGCAGTTTAGCAGGGGACAATCAGCCCCAGCATTTT.

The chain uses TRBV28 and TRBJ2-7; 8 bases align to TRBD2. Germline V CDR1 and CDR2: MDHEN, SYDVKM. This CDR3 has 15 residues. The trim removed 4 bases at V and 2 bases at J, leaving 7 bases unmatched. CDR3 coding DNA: TGTGCCAGCAGTTCACCGGGAGGGCCAACCTACGAGCAGTACTTC. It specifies CASSSPGGPTYEQYF.

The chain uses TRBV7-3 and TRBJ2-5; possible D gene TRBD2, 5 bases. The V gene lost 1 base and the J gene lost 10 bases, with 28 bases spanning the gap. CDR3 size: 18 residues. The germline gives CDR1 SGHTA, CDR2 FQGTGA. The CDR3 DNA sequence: TGTGCCAGCAGCTTAAACCCCCGTGGAGCCCGGTCCAAGGAGGACCAGTACTTC. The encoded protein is CASSLNPRGARSKEDQYF.

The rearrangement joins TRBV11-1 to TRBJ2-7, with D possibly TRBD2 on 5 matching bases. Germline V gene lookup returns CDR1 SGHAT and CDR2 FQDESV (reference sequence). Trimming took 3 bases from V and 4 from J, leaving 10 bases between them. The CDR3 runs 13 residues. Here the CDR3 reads CASSLAGKYEQYF. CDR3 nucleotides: TGTGCCAGCAGCTTGGCCGGGAAATACGAGCAGTACTTC.

CDR3 sequence: CASKDQGRRGEQYF. The DNA for the CDR3 is TGTGCCAGCAAAGACCAAGGACGCCGCGGGGAGCAGTACTTC. The chain carries TRBV6-5 and TRBJ2-7; the D gene is possibly TRBD2 (5 bases). The CDR3 sequence is 14 residues long. Trimming shortened V by 7 bases and J by 7 bases, and 20 bases separated the two germline ends. Germline CDR1 reads MNHEY; CDR2 reads SVGAGI.

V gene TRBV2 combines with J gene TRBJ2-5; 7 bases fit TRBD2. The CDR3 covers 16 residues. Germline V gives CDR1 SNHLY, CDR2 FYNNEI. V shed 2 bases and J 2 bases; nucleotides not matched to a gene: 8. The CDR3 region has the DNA TGTGCCAGCAGTGAACCGGCGGGAGCAGGGCAAGAGACCCAGTACTTC. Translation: CASSEPAGAGQETQYF.

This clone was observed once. This chain's CDR3 is CASSSPQGASNYGYTF. The CDR3 DNA is TGTGCCAGTAGTTCGCCACAGGGAGCATCTAACTATGGCTACACCTTC. The rearrangement uses TRBV19 and TRBJ1-2, with TRBD1 as a possible D gene (6 bases). The CDR3 loop spans 16 amino acids. The V end lost 5 bases, the J end lost 0 bases, and 16 bases lay between the germline ends. Germline V gene sequence: CDR1 LNHDA, CDR2 SQIVND (reference sequence).

The CDR3 loop reads CATSRGGTGGTEAFF. The CDR3 DNA reads TGTGCCACCAGCAGAGGGGGGACAGGGGGTACTGAAGCTTTCTTT. This chain links TRBV15 with TRBJ1-1, with 11 bases that match TRBD1. The CDR3 sequence is 15 residues long. The ends lost 1 base at V and 5 bases at J; junction bases unmatched: 3. Germline CDR1 reads LNHNV; CDR2 reads YYDKDF (reference sequence).

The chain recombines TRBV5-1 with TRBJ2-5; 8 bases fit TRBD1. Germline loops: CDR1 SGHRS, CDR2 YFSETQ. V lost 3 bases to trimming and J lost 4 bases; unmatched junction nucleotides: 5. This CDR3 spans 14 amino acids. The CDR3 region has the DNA TGCGCCAGCAGCTCCGGACAGGGAGGAGAGACCCAGTACTTC. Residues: CASSSGQGGETQYF.

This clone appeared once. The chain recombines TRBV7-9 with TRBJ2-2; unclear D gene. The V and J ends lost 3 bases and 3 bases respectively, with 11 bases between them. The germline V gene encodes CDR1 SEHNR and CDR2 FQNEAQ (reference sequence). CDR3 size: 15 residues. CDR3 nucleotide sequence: TGTGCCAGCAGCTTGAGGAACTATGACACCGGGGAGCTGTTTTTT. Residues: CASSLRNYDTGELFF.

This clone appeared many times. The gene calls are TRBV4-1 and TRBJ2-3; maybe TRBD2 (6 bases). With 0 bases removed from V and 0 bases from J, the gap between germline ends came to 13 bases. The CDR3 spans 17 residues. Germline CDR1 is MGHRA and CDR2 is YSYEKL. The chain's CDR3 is CASSQDRGKTSTDTQYF. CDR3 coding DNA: TGCGCCAGCAGCCAAGATCGGGGGAAGACTAGCACAGATACGCAGTATTTT.

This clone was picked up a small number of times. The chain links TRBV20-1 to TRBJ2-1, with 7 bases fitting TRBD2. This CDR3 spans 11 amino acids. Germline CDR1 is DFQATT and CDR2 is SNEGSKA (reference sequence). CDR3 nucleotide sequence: TGCAGCCCTAGCGGCTACAATGAGCAGTTCTTC. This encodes CSPSGYNEQFF.

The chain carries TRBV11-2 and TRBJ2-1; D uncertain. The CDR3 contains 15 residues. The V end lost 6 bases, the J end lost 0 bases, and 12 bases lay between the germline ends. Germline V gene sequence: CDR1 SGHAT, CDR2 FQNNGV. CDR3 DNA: TGTGCCAGCAGAACCCAGTGGGCCTCCTACAATGAGCAGTTCTTC. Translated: CASRTQWASYNEQFF.

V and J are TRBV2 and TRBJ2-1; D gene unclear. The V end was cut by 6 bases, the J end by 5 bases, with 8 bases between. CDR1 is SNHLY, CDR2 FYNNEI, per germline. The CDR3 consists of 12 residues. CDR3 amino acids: CASRELNNEQFF. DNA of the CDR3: TGTGCCAGCAGGGAACTTAACAATGAGCAGTTCTTC.

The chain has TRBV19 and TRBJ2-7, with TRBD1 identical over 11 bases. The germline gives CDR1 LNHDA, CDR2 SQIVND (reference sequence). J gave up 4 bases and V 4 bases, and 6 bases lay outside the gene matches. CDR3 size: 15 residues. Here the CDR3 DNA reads TGTGCCAGTAGTACGCCCGGACAGGGGGCTTACGAGCAGTACTTC. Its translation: CASSTPGQGAYEQYF.

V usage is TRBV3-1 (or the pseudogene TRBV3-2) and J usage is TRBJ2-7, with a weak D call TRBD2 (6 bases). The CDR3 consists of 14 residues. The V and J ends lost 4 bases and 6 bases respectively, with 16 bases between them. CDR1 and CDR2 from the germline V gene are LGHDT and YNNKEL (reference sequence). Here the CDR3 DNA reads TGTGCCAGCAGCCCTCGCTTTCAGGGAGGCGAGCAGTACTTC. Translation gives CASSPRFQGGEQYF.

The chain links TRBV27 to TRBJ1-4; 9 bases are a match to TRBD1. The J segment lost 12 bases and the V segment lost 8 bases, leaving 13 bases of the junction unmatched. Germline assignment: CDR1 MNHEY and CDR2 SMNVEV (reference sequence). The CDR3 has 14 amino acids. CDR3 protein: CASGGTGRLMELFF. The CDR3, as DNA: TGTGCCAGCGGCGGGACAGGGCGGTTGATGGAACTGTTTTTT.